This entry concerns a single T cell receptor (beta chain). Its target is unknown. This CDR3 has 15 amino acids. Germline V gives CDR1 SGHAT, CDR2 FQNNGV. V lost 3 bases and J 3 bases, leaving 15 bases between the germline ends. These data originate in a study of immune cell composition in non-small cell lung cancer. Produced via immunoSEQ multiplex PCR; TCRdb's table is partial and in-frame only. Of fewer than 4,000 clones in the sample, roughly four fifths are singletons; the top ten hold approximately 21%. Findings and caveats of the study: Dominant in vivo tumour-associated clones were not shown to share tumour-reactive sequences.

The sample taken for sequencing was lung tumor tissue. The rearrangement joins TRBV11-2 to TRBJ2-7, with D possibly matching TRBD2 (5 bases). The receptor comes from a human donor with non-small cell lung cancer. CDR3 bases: TGTGCCAGCAGCTTGAGAGAGCGGTGGGTCTACGAGCAGTACTTC. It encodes CASSLRERWVYEQYF.